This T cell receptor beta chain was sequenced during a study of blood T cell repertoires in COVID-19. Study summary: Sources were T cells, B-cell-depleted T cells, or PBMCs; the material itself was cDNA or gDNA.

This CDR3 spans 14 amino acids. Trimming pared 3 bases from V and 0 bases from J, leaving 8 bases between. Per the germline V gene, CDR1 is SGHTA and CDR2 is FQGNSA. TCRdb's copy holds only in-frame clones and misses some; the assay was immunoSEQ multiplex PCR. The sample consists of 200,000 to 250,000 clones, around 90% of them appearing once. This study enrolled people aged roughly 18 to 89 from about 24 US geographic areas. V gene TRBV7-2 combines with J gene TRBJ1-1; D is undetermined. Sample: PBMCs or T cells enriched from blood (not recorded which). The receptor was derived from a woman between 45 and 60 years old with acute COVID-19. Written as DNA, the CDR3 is TGTGCCAGCAGCTTTGCGAGAATGAACACTGAAGCTTTCTTT. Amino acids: CASSFARMNTEAFF.